The clone carrying this T cell receptor beta chain was observed a few times. This specimen comes from a study of blood T cells in healthy people across ages. Using a J-beta primer mix together with a sample-barcoded 5' primer, a second PCR was run for about 7 to 12 cycles. TCRdb re-called the 5' RACE reads with MiXCR, one entry per CDR3 protein. Of about 970,000 distinct CDR3 sequences in the sample, just over 50% are singletons; the top ten hold around 21%. Per the germline V gene, CDR1 is SQVTM and CDR2 is ANQGSEA. The V gene end was trimmed by 5 bases and the J gene end by 8 bases; junction bases not matched to a gene: 8. This CDR3 has 13 residues.

J is TRBJ1-5 and V is TRBV29-1; the match to TRBD1 covers 8 bases. Material for sequencing was blood. The sequence was collected from a woman aged 55-69 years in good health. The CDR3 DNA is TGCAGCGTTTCAGGGGGCCAGGCAGAGCCCCAGCATTTT. Its translation is CSVSGGQAEPQHF.